The present T cell receptor beta chain was sequenced within a study of blood T cell repertoires in COVID-19 (dated by TCRdb to 2020 to 2021). Concerning the study at large: The collaborator samples originated in the United States, Italy and Spain and spanned the acute and convalescent phases of COVID-19. The prospective study material was composed of cDNA or gDNA derived from T cells, B-cell-depleted T cells, or PBMCs. Subjects who had been exposed to COVID-19, were actively infected with it, or had recovered from it provided the deeply sampled blood TCRbeta repertoires that made up the dataset. A freely available public database, intended as a resource for researchers studying the immune response to SARS-CoV-2, is where the repertoires were released. Samples were obtained from the ongoing ImmuneRACE study (first 160 participants) and from about 1,300 subjects provided by 6 global collaborators. The sample metadata nearly always contained a de-identified subject ID, COVID-19 status, age in years and sex. Where available, HLA class I and class II types were taken from metadata supplied by the sample provider and were not determined by assay-based typing.

What the authors observed across the whole study: How much clinical and demographic metadata was included differed by source and by participant, and the metadata was provided uncurated.

As encoded in the germline V gene (reference sequence), CDR1 is LGHDT while CDR2 is YNNKEL. A distance of 8 bases separates the germline ends of V and J, which lose 1 base and 5 bases respectively. From the cysteine through the phenylalanine, the CDR3 covers 13 amino acids. Kept here is only the CDR3 DNA, which spans 39 bases and is read in frame from base 1. Collaborating institutions collected whole blood in K2EDTA tubes following their own protocols. For TCRbeta analysis, collaborator samples were shipped as frozen whole blood, as isolated PBMCs, or as DNA extracted from either sample type. TCRbeta CDR3 regions were amplified from genomic DNA using the immunoSEQ Assay, a bias-controlled multiplex PCR. The paper's processing steps were these. Nucleated cell counts per sample were estimated from amplification of reference gene primers within the assay. Sequence reads were collapsed and filtered to measure the absolute abundance of every unique TCRbeta CDR3 rearrangement. Productive Simpson clonality was computed per sample as the square root of Simpson's diversity index over productive rearrangements. TCRdb's version of the immuneACCESS table is confined to in-frame rearrangements and falls short of the full clone set. An unresolved V gene accounts for under half of the shortfall where checked; the remainder is of unknown origin. V and J calls and clone size come straight from that table; D and trimming were deduced from the DNA. The sample table contains tens of thousands of clones; only one count was recorded for about 80% of them. Approximately 12% of the sample is taken by the ten largest.

Points on this clone: This receptor's antigen is unknown. No base quality information exists; no much larger clone differs at one position.

Input material: peripheral blood. The rearrangement joined TRBV3-1 (or the pseudogene TRBV3-2) to TRBJ1-1, with a tentative D gene TRBD1 over 6 matching bases. The source of this sequence is a man over 45 with acute or convalescent COVID-19. The encoded CDR3 is CASSQGTVTEAFF. The bases read TGTGCCAGCAGCCAAGGGACAGTTACTGAAGCTTTCTTT.